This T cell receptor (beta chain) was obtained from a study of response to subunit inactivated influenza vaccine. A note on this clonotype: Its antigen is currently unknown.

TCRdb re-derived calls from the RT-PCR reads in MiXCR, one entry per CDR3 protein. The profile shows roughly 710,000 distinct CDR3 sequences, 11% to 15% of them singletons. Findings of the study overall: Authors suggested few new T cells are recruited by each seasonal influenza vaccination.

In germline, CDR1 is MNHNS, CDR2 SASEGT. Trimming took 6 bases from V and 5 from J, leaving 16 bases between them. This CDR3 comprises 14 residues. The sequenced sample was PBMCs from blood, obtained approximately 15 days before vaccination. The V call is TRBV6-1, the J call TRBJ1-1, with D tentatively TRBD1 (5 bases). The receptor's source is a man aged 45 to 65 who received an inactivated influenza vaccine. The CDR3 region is CASSTAGPRTEAFF. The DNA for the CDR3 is TGTGCCAGCAGCACCGCAGGGCCCCGGACTGAAGCTTTCTTT.